The clone carrying this T cell receptor (beta chain) came up a few times. What it binds is not known. The sample belongs to a study of T cell repertoires in cytomegalovirus infection. TCRdb passed the reads through MiXCR, listing each CDR3 protein once. The sample consists of nearly 70,000 distinct CDR3 sequences, roughly 20% of them appearing once. The TCR was taken from a human donor in good health (CMV status not recorded). Some clones in this sample may be carry-over from other donors' samples. Source material: PBMCs, sequenced either directly or after in vitro stimulation (not recorded which).

The CDR3 DNA is TGCGCCAGCAGCCACAGCGGGACAGGCGACACTGAAGCTTTCTTT. It encodes CASSHSGTGDTEAFF. The rearrangement joins TRBV4-1 to TRBJ1-1, with 8 bases matching TRBD1. Germline CDR1 and CDR2: MGHRA and YSYEKL. The CDR3 is 15 residues long. Trimming cost V 3 bases and J 3 bases; bases outside gene matches: 6.